The 3 T cell receptor beta chains listed next were all sequenced from one sample in a study of human T cells and chemical hapten exposure. Regarding time point: patch test 1, 2 weeks after DPC sensitization. The treatment denotes: therapeutic diphenylcyclopropenone sensitization with weekly scalp DPC. One entry per CDR3 protein results from TCRdb running MiXCR on the RACE reads. The sample records 100,000 to 150,000 distinct CDR3 sequences, about an eighth being singletons. Here the sequenced sample was whole blood, taken in connection with sensitization to the hapten diphenylcyclopropenone (DPC). Every receptor here comes from a man between 18 and 35 years old with alopecia areata. Some clones in this sample may be carry-over from other donors' samples.

This clonotype was counted at least ten times. The DNA is left out, because the CDR3 cannot be placed on it with certainty; the CDR3 is given as TCRdb lists it. This rearrangement joins TRBV9 to TRBJ2-6. With termini counted, the CDR3 has 15 amino acids. In germline, CDR1 is SGDLS, CDR2 YYNGEE. The CDR3 sequence: CASSVAVGSVTILTF.

The J gene is TRBJ1-2, the V gene TRBV7-2; D is ambiguous. V shed 6 bases and J shed 0 bases, with 14 bases lying between them. In germline, CDR1 is SGHTA, CDR2 FQGNSA. The CDR3 has 15 residues. The chain's CDR3 is CASSIRTVANYGYTF. The CDR3 nucleotides read TGTGCCAGCAGTATAAGGACGGTTGCTAACTATGGCTACACCTTC. Full variable domain (outside the CDR3, taken from reference TRBV7-2 and TRBJ1-2): GAGVSQSPSNKVTEKGKDVELRCDPISGHTALYWYRQSLGQGLEFLIYFQGNSAPDKSGLPSDRFSAERTGGSVSTLTIQRTQQEDSAVYLCASSIRTVANYGYTFGSGTRLTVV.

This clonotype was seen a handful of times. The CDR3 loop is CASSFEGSLTDTQYF. DNA of the CDR3: TGTGCCAGCAGCTTCGAAGGGTCCCTCACAGATACGCAGTATTTT. The chain joins TRBV5-5 to TRBJ2-3; the D is unclear. The germline V gene has CDR1 SGHKS and CDR2 YYEKEE (reference sequence). V gave up 2 bases and J gave up 2 bases, with 12 bases separating them. The CDR3 sequence is 15 residues long. Based on the CDR3 plus reference TRBV5-5 and TRBJ2-3, the full variable domain is DAGVTQSPTHLIKTRGQQVTLRCSPISGHKSVSWYQQVLGQGPQFIFQYYEKEERGRGNFPDRFSARQFPNYSSELNVNALLLGDSALYLCASSFEGSLTDTQYFGPGTRLTVL.